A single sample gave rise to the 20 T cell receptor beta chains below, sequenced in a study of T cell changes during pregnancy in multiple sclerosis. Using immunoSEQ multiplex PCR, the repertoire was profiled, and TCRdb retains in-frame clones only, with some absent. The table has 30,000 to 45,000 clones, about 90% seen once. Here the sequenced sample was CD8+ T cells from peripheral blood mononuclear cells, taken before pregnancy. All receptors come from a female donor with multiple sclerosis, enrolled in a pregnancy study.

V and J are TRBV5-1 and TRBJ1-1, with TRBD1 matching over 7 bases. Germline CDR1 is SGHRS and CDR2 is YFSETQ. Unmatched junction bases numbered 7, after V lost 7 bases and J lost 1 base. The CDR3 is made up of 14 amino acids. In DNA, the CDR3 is TGCGCCAGCCGCCGACAGGGCGCGAACACTGAAGCTTTCTTT. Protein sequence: CASRRQGANTEAFF.

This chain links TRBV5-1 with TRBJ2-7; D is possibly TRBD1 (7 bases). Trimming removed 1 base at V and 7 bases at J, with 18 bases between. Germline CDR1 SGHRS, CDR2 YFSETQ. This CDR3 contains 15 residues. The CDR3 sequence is CASSLLGGEAGEQYF. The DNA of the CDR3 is TGCGCCAGCAGCTTGTTAGGGGGCGAGGCGGGAGAGCAGTACTTC.

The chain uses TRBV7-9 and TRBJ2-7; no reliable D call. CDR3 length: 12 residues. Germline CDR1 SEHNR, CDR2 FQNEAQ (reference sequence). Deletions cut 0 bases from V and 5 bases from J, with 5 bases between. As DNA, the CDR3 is TGTGCCAGCAGCTTAGCGGGCCACGAGCAGTACTTC. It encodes CASSLAGHEQYF.

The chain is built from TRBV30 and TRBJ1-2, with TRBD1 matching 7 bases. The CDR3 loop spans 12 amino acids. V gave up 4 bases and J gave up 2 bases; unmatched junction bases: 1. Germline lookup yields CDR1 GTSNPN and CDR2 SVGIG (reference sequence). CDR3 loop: CAWTGGNYGYTF. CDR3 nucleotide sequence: TGTGCCTGGACAGGGGGAAACTATGGCTACACCTTC.

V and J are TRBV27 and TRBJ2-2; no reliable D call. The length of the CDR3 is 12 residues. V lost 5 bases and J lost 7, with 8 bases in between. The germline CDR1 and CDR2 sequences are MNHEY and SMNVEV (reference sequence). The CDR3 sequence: CASSRVGGELFF. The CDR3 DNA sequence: TGTGCCAGCAGTCGGGTTGGCGGGGAGCTGTTTTTT.

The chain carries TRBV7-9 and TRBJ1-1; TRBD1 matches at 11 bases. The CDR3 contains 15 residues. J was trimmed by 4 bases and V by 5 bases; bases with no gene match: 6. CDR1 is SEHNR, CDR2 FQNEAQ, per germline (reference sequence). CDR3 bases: TGTGCCAGCAGCGCCCTCGGGACAGGGGGCACTGAAGCTTTCTTT. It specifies CASSALGTGGTEAFF.

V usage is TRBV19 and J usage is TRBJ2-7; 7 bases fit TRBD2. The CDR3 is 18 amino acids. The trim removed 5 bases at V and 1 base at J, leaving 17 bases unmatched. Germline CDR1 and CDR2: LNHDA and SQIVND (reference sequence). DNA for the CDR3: TGTGCCAGTAGTCCCCGATCAGGTGGGAGGGCCCGGTCCTACGAGCAGTACTTC. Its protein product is CASSPRSGGRARSYEQYF.

The CDR3 loop is CASSQDQTSAVTDTQYF. CDR3 in DNA: TGTGCCAGCAGCCAAGACCAGACTAGCGCGGTCACGGATACGCAGTATTTT. J is TRBJ2-3 and V is TRBV4-2; TRBD2 agrees at 8 bases. The CDR3 loop spans 17 amino acids. V dropped 0 bases and J dropped 6; count of bases not matched to a gene: 11. The germline V gene has CDR1 LGHNA and CDR2 YNFKEQ.

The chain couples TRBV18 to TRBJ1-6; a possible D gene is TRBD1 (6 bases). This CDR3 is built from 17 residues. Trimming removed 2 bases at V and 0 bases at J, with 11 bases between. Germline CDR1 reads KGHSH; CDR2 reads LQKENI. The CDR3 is CASSPSRDISYNSPLHF. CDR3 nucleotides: TGTGCCAGCTCACCATCTAGGGACATCTCCTATAATTCACCCCTCCACTTT.

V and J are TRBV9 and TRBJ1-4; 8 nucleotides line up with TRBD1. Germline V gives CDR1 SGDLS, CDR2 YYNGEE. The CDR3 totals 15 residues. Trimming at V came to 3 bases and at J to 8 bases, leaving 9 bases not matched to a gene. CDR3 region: CASSAAGQGGEKLFF. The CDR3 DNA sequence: TGTGCCAGCAGCGCCGCCGGACAGGGAGGAGAAAAACTGTTTTTT.

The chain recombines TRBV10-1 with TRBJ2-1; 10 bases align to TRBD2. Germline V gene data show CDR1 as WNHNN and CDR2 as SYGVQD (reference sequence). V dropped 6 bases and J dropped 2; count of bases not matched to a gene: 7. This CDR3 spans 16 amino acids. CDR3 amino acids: CASSTGTSATYNEQFF. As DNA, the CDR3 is TGCGCCAGCAGCACCGGGACTAGCGCAACCTACAATGAGCAGTTCTTC.

Here the CDR3 reads CASSLRRGSYEQYF. CDR3 in DNA: TGTGCCAGCAGTTTGCGCCGAGGGTCCTACGAGCAGTACTTC. This chain connects TRBV28 to TRBJ2-7; maybe TRBD2 (5 bases). The CDR3 spans 14 residues. Trimming shortened V by 3 bases and J by 1 base, and 10 bases separated the two germline ends. Germline V gene data show CDR1 as MDHEN and CDR2 as SYDVKM.

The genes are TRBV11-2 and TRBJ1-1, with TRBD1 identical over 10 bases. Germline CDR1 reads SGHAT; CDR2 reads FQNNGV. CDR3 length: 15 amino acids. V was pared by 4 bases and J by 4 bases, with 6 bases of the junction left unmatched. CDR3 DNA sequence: TGTGCCAGCAGCTGGATGACAGGGGGCATCACTGAAGCTTTCTTT. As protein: CASSWMTGGITEAFF.

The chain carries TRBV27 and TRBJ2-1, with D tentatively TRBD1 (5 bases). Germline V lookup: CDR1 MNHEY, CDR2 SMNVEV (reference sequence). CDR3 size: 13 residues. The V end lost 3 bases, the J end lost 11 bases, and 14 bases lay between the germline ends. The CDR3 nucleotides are TGTGCCAGCAGTTTGGGGCAGTTGAATAAGCAGTTCTTC. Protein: CASSLGQLNKQFF.

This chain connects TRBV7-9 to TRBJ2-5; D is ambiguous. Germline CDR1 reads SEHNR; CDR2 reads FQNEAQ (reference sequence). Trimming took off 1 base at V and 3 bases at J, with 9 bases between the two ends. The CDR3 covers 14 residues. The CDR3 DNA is TGTGCCAGCAGCTTAGAGAAAAGCAAAGAGACCCAGTACTTC. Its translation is CASSLEKSKETQYF.

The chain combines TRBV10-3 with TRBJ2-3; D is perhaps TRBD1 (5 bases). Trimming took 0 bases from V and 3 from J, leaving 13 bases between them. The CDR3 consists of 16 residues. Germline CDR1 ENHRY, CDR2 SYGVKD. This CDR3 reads CAISESWGRSTDTQYF. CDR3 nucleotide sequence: TGTGCCATCAGTGAGTCGTGGGGCAGGAGTACAGATACGCAGTATTTT.

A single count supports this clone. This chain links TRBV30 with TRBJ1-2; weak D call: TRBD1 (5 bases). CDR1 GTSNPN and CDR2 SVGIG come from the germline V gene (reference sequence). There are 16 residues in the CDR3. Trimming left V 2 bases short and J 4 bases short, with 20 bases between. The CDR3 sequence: CAWSRVREGLGYGYTF. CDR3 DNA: TGTGCCTGGAGTAGGGTCAGGGAGGGTTTAGGCTATGGCTACACCTTC.

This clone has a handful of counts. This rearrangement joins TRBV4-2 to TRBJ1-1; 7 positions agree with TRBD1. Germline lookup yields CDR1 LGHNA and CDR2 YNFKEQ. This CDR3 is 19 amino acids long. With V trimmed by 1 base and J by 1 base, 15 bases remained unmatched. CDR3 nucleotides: TGTGCCAGCAGCCAAGGGGAAGGGGGGACAGCTAAGAAGAACACTGAAGCTTTCTTT. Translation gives CASSQGEGGTAKKNTEAFF.

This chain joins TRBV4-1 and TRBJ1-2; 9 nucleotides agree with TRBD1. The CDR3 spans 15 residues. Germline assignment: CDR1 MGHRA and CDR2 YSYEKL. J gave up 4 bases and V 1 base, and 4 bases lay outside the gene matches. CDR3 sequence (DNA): TGCGCCAGCAGCCAAGGGACAGGGGATCGCTATGGCTACACCTTC. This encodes CASSQGTGDRYGYTF.

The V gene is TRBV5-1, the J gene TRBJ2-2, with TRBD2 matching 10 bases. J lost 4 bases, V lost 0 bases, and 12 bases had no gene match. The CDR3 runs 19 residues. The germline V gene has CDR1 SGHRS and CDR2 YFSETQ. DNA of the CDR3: TGCGCCAGCAGCTTGGGAGCCAGCGGGAGGGCCAGCGGCACCGGGGAGCTGTTTTTT. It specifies CASSLGASGRASGTGELFF.